The 23 T cell receptor beta chains below were found in one sample sequenced in a study of T cells in Graves' hyperthyroidism and ophthalmopathy. RNA transcripts served as the template for amplifying TCR beta CDR3 regions. The HTBI primer set drove a first-round RT-PCR of the TCR CDR3. Using its own MiXCR run on the multiplex PCR reads, TCRdb lists one record per CDR3 protein. The table shows more than 350,000 distinct CDR3 sequences, with nearly 15% occurring only once. Sequencing input: blood. Receptors originate from a woman in her sixties with Graves' ophthalmopathy.

This clonotype has at least ten counts. This chain connects TRBV28 to TRBJ2-4; 10 bases align to TRBD1. Germline V CDR1 and CDR2: MDHEN, SYDVKM. The CDR3 spans 15 residues. The V gene end was trimmed by 6 bases and the J gene end by 3 bases; junction bases not matched to a gene: 5. As DNA, the CDR3 is TGTGCCAGCAGGGGACAGGGGTTTGGCAAAAACATTCAGTACTTC. Its translation is CASRGQGFGKNIQYF.

This clonotype has more than one count but fewer than ten. The CDR3 bases are TGTGCCAGCAGCTTAGAAGCTACCGGGGAGCTGTTTTTT. As protein: CASSLEATGELFF. The gene calls are TRBV7-9 and TRBJ2-2, with D uncertain. Germline V gives CDR1 SEHNR, CDR2 FQNEAQ (reference sequence). The V end was cut by 1 base, the J end by 5 bases, with 5 bases between. The CDR3 is 13 amino acids.

This clonotype was counted at least ten times. The genes are TRBV14 and TRBJ2-7; TRBD2 agrees at 8 bases. The V gene's germline CDR1 is SGHDN and CDR2 FVKESK. V lost 2 bases, J lost 7 bases, and 10 bases stayed unmatched. This CDR3 has 15 residues. CDR3 DNA: TGTGCCAGCAGCCAACCAACGGGAGGGCCGGGTGAGCAGTACTTC. Translated, it gives CASSQPTGGPGEQYF.

In its sample, this clonotype was seen a few times. The J gene is TRBJ2-7, the V gene TRBV19, with 8 positions matching TRBD1. The germline CDR1 and CDR2 sequences are LNHDA and SQIVND (reference sequence). CDR3 length equals 15 residues. V gave up 4 bases and J gave up 3 bases; unmatched junction bases: 8. CDR3 bases: TGTGCCAGTAGTAGTTCGACAGGGGAAATCTACGAGCAGTACTTC. Translating gives CASSSSTGEIYEQYF.

This clonotype was seen repeatedly, ten times or more. The V gene is TRBV28, the J gene TRBJ2-3; D remains unclear. CDR1 and CDR2 (germline): MDHEN, SYDVKM. The CDR3 has 11 residues. The V gene lost 7 bases and the J gene lost 7 bases, with 9 bases spanning the gap. The CDR3 nucleotides read TGTGCCAGCACCTCTCCCCATACGCAGTATTTT. It encodes CASTSPHTQYF. Drawing the rest from reference TRBV28 and TRBJ2-3, the complete variable domain is DVKVTQSSRYLVKRTGEKVFLECVQDMDHENMFWYRQDPGLGLRLIYFSYDVKMKEKGDIPEGYSVSREKKERFSLILESASTNQTSMYLCASTSPHTQYFGPGTRLTVL.

V gene TRBV28 combines with J gene TRBJ2-5; D unclear. From germline, CDR1 is MDHEN and CDR2 SYDVKM. The CDR3 covers 15 residues. V dropped 2 bases and J dropped 1 base, with 11 bases sitting between them. CDR3 residues: CASSLLTGGQETQYF. In nucleotides, the CDR3 is TGTGCCAGCAGTTTACTTACTGGCGGCCAAGAGACCCAGTACTTC. Complete variable domain (other parts from reference TRBV28 and TRBJ2-5): DVKVTQSSRYLVKRTGEKVFLECVQDMDHENMFWYRQDPGLGLRLIYFSYDVKMKEKGDIPEGYSVSREKKERFSLILESASTNQTSMYLCASSLLTGGQETQYFGPGTRLLVL.

This clonotype has at least ten counts. V is TRBV2 and J is TRBJ2-4, with 11 bases aligning to TRBD2. CDR1 and CDR2 (germline): SNHLY, FYNNEI. The CDR3 consists of 20 residues. With 5 bases clipped from V and 8 bases from J, the junction kept 23 bases outside the gene matches. This chain's CDR3 is CASSKKGGKTSGTPGDIQYF. The CDR3 DNA sequence: TGTGCCAGCAGTAAAAAAGGTGGGAAGACTAGCGGGACCCCTGGGGACATTCAGTACTTC.

This clonotype was picked up many times. The chain links TRBV12-5 to TRBJ2-5; the match to TRBD2 covers 10 bases. CDR1 is LGHNT, CDR2 FRNRAP, per germline. V was pared by 5 bases and J by 3 bases, with 12 bases of the junction left unmatched. The CDR3 has 17 amino acids. DNA for the CDR3: TGTGCTAGTGGTCTCGGGACTAGCGAACGGAGGGAAGAGACCCAGTACTTC. Translation gives CASGLGTSERREETQYF.

This clonotype was seen repeatedly, ten times or more. The J gene is TRBJ2-1, the V gene TRBV19, with 7 bases lining up with TRBD2. The germline gives CDR1 LNHDA, CDR2 SQIVND (reference sequence). The CDR3 is 15 amino acids. The ends lost 7 bases at V and 8 bases at J; junction bases unmatched: 14. CDR3 amino acids: CASNARVAGHDEQFF. In DNA form, the CDR3 reads TGTGCCAGTAATGCAAGGGTAGCGGGTCACGATGAGCAGTTCTTC.

This clonotype was counted ten times or more. The CDR3 nucleotides are TGTGCCAGCAGCTTAAGACCGGGGGCGGGCACTGAAGCTTTCTTT. Its translation: CASSLRPGAGTEAFF. The chain combines TRBV7-8 with TRBJ1-1; TRBD1 is a possible D gene (6 bases). Trimming left V 2 bases short and J 4 bases short, with 14 bases between. Looked up from germline, CDR1 is SGHVS and CDR2 is FQNEAQ. This CDR3 has 15 amino acids.

This clonotype showed up many times. The gene calls are TRBV12-3 or TRBV12-4 and TRBJ2-5; TRBD2 aligns across 10 bases. The CDR3 consists of 16 residues. V lost 3 bases and J lost 5; bases outside the gene matches: 9. CDR3 sequence (DNA): TGTGCCAGCAGTTTTGTTAGCGGGAGGCGGGATGAGACCCAGTACTTC. Its translation: CASSFVSGRRDETQYF.

This clonotype has more than one count but fewer than ten. The chain couples TRBV7-8 to TRBJ1-1, with D possibly matching TRBD1 (6 bases). V was cut by 5 bases and J by 1 base, with 20 bases left in between. The germline gives CDR1 SGHVS, CDR2 FQNEAQ. The CDR3 consists of 17 residues. The chain's CDR3 is CASSNPLRDNPNTEAFF. CDR3 nucleotides: TGTGCCAGCAGCAACCCCCTTCGGGACAACCCGAACACTGAAGCTTTCTTT.

On this clonotype itself: Being one base from a much bigger clone, this may be a read error. The chain uses TRBV27 and TRBJ2-7; 9 bases are shared with TRBD2. Germline V gene sequence: CDR1 MNHEY, CDR2 SMNVEV (reference sequence). CDR3 length: 15 amino acids. The CDR3 region has the DNA TGTGCCGGCAGTTCCCTACTAGCGGGTGTCTACGAGCAGTACTTC. This sequence encodes CAGSSLLAGVYEQYF.

This clonotype was detected many times. The chain recombines TRBV11-2 with TRBJ2-3, with D perhaps matching TRBD2 (6 bases). The V gene lost 4 bases and the J gene lost 0 bases, with 17 bases spanning the gap. Germline CDR1 reads SGHAT; CDR2 reads FQNNGV. This CDR3 has 17 residues. CDR3 sequence reads: CASSSFRLGGSTDTQYF. Written as DNA, the CDR3 is TGTGCCAGCAGCTCATTCCGTCTTGGGGGGAGCACAGATACGCAGTATTTT.

In this sample, this clonotype turned up a few times. The CDR3 bases are TGTGCCAGCAGTTTCCCTAGCGGGACCGGGGATACGCAGTATTTT. This gives the protein CASSFPSGTGDTQYF. The rearrangement joins TRBV12-3 or TRBV12-4 to TRBJ2-3; 9 bases agree with TRBD2. The CDR3 spans 15 residues. V was pared by 3 bases and J by 6 bases, with 7 bases of the junction left unmatched.

This clonotype has a count of ten or more. The V call is TRBV2, the J call TRBJ2-5, with a tentative D call TRBD2 (6 bases). Germline-derived CDR1 and CDR2 are SNHLY and FYNNEI. The CDR3 totals 13 residues. The ends were cut back, 3 bases at V and 12 bases at J, with 17 bases in the middle. CDR3 bases: TGTGCCAGCAGTGAGCGGGGCGGTCTAACCGAGTACTTC. Amino acid sequence: CASSERGGLTEYF.

The J gene is TRBJ2-1, the V gene TRBV9, with D tentatively TRBD2 (6 bases). Germline CDR1 and CDR2: SGDLS and YYNGEE. The CDR3 contains 16 residues. V gave up 1 base and J gave up 5 bases, with 16 bases separating them. The CDR3 DNA reads TGTGCCAGCAGCGTACGGGACTCCTCCGCCCACAATGAGCAGTTCTTC. Amino acids: CASSVRDSSAHNEQFF.

Concerning this clonotype: The junction shows a germline mismatch at one end, possibly a read error. The chain joins TRBV6-2 or TRBV6-3 to TRBJ1-3; 8 bases match TRBD1. CDR1 MNHEY and CDR2 SVGEGT come from the germline V gene. The CDR3 is 15 amino acids. The CDR3 loop is CAGRETGVSGNTIYF. The CDR3 nucleotides are TGTGCCGGCAGGGAGACAGGGGTCTCTGGAAACACCATATATTTT.

V and J are TRBV29-1 and TRBJ1-4; 8 bases match TRBD1. The CDR3 is made up of 15 amino acids. Germline CDR1 is SQVTM and CDR2 is ANQGSEA. Trimming removed 4 bases from V and 5 bases from J; junction bases left unmatched: 9. The CDR3 spells CSVATSGTGNEKLFF. DNA of the CDR3: TGCAGCGTTGCCACCTCGGGGACAGGAAATGAAAAACTGTTTTTT.

This clonotype occurred many times. The chain combines TRBV27 with TRBJ1-1; the D is unclear. CDR3 length equals 15 residues. Germline V gives CDR1 MNHEY, CDR2 SMNVEV (reference sequence). V was cut by 0 bases and J by 1 base, with 9 bases left in between. The CDR3 DNA reads as TGTGCCAGCAGTTTATCTCGGGCCGCGAACACTGAAGCTTTCTTT. Its protein product is CASSLSRAANTEAFF.

This clonotype showed up many times. The chain carries TRBV12-3 or TRBV12-4 and TRBJ2-5; D might be TRBD1 (5 bases). V lost 6 bases and J lost 3, with 20 bases in between. CDR3 length equals 16 residues. The CDR3 region has the DNA TGTGCCAGCAGCGACCAGGATTGGGGCCGTAAAGAGACCCAGTACTTC. It codes for CASSDQDWGRKETQYF.

This clonotype was counted ten times or more. The rearrangement joins TRBV3-1 to TRBJ2-7, with D hard to call. The V gene's germline CDR1 is LGHDT and CDR2 YNNKEL (reference sequence). The CDR3 is 12 amino acids. Trimming took 2 bases from V and 7 from J, leaving 9 bases between them. CDR3 sequence: CASSQNDVEQYF. CDR3 DNA sequence: TGTGCCAGCAGCCAAAATGATGTGGAGCAGTACTTC.

The table lists this clonotype with many counts. V and J are TRBV11-2 and TRBJ2-2, with 8 bases lining up with TRBD2. CDR3 size: 16 residues. V was pared by 6 bases and J by 7 bases, with 13 bases of the junction left unmatched. From germline, CDR1 is SGHAT and CDR2 FQNNGV. CDR3 region: CASRASGGPSGGELFF. The CDR3 DNA is TGTGCCAGCAGGGCCTCGGGAGGGCCCTCCGGCGGGGAGCTGTTTTTT.